The 8 T cell receptor beta chains below were found in one sample sequenced in a study of neurological immune-mediated disorders (dated by TCRdb to about 2019). The time point label for this specimen denotes: longitudinal time-point 1 (baseline). The library was produced with 5' RACE. Instrument on record: Illumina HiSeq 2500. TCRdb itself trimmed the public reads at Q25 with fastp, ran MiXCR and retained productive beta chains. Each CDR3 protein appears once, grouped with its most common genes and DNA. This sample comprises tens of thousands of distinct CDR3 sequences, roughly 10% of them detected only once. The ten largest clones take up roughly 9% of the sample. Sequencing was carried out using PBMCs. The receptors here all came from a young man in good health.

At least ten counts were recorded for this clonotype. The chain uses TRBV5-1 and TRBJ2-7, with a possible D match to TRBD1 (6 bases). V lost 4 bases and J 5 bases, leaving 22 bases between the germline ends. The CDR3 consists of 16 residues. Germline V gene lookup returns CDR1 SGHRS and CDR2 YFSETQ. In DNA form, the CDR3 reads TGCGCCAGCAGCGTAGGATTGGCAGGGGCGATCGACGAGCAGTACTTC. This translates into CASSVGLAGAIDEQYF.

This clonotype was seen at least ten times. V gene TRBV28 combines with J gene TRBJ2-3; TRBD2 matches 8 bases. Germline V gene data show CDR1 as MDHEN and CDR2 as SYDVKM. V lost 6 bases, J lost 2 bases, and 7 bases stayed unmatched. The CDR3 consists of 15 residues. The DNA of the CDR3 is TGTGCCAGCAGACTTAGCGGGACTTTCACAGATACGCAGTATTTT. It is translated as CASRLSGTFTDTQYF.

This clonotype was seen many times. The chain is built from TRBV7-2 and TRBJ2-3, with D possibly being TRBD2 (5 bases). The CDR3 covers 15 residues. V was trimmed by 4 bases and J by 4 bases, leaving 15 bases between them. Germline CDR1 and CDR2: SGHTA and FQGNSA. DNA of the CDR3: TGTGCCAGCAGCTCCACTAGATTGGAGGCAGATACGCAGTATTTT. Its translation: CASSSTRLEADTQYF.

The sample holds many counts of this clonotype. This chain uses TRBV6-1 with TRBJ2-1; 9 positions agree with TRBD1. Trimming removed 4 bases from V and 5 bases from J; junction bases left unmatched: 9. The germline CDR1 and CDR2 sequences are MNHNS and SASEGT. The CDR3 totals 16 residues. The CDR3 DNA follows: TGTGCCAGCAGTGGGATGGGACAGGGCGCTCACAATGAGCAGTTCTTC. Protein sequence: CASSGMGQGAHNEQFF.

This clonotype was picked up many times. This chain uses TRBV18 with TRBJ2-7, with 13 bases lining up with TRBD2. This CDR3 is 15 amino acids long. V shed 0 bases and J 4 bases; nucleotides not matched to a gene: 0. CDR1 is KGHSH and CDR2 is LQKENI in the germline V gene. DNA for the CDR3: TGTGCCAGCTCACCACCGGGACTAGCGGGATACGAGCAGTACTTC. Translating it yields CASSPPGLAGYEQYF.

This clonotype has only one observation. Because the CDR3's place on the DNA is in doubt, the DNA is left out and the CDR3 is given as listed by TCRdb. The chain carries TRBV5-6 and TRBJ2-1. Germline CDR1 SGHDT, CDR2 YYEEEE. The CDR3 totals 18 residues, both ends included. CDR3 loop: CASSFYICSAAVYNEQFF.

J is TRBJ2-7 and V is TRBV7-6; 7 bases map to TRBD2. This CDR3 spans 14 amino acids. After removal of 2 bases from V and 2 bases from J, the junction contained 3 bases not matched to a gene. CDR1 SGHVS and CDR2 FNYEAQ come from the germline V gene. In DNA form, the CDR3 reads TGTGCCAGCAGCTTACAGAGCGGGGCCTACGAGCAGTACTTC. Its protein is CASSLQSGAYEQYF.

The chain recombines TRBV12-3 or TRBV12-4 with TRBJ2-7; a weak D match, TRBD1 (5 bases). Trimming shortened V by 3 bases and J by 0 bases, and 9 bases separated the two germline ends. The CDR3 loop spans 14 amino acids. This CDR3 is CASSLLQASYEQYF. CDR3 DNA sequence: TGTGCCAGCAGTTTGTTACAGGCCTCCTACGAGCAGTACTTC.